These 31 T cell receptor beta chains came from one sample sequenced in a study of cytomegalovirus exposure and HLA in healthy donors. The primer mix had 60 Vbeta and 13 Jbeta primers. Profiled with immunoSEQ multiplex PCR; TCRdb holds only in-frame clones, not every one. Altogether about 130,000 clones are present, around 73% being singletons, with the ten largest covering around 2.6%. Sequenced input: PBMCs. These receptors came from a human donor in good health.

V is TRBV5-1 and J is TRBJ2-7; 8 positions match TRBD2. V lost 2 bases and J lost 6; bases outside the gene matches: 10. CDR3 length equals 15 residues. The V gene's germline CDR1 is SGHRS and CDR2 YFSETQ. CDR3 nucleotides: TGCGCCAGCAGCTTCATGGTGGGACTAGAACCCGAGCAGTACTTC. Protein: CASSFMVGLEPEQYF.

In this sample, this clone turned up once. Here the CDR3 reads CASTGTGARRGGYTF. The CDR3 DNA is TGTGCCAGCACCGGGACAGGGGCCCGAAGAGGTGGCTACACCTTC. The chain has TRBV6-5 and TRBJ1-2, with 10 nucleotides matching TRBD1. Germline loops: CDR1 MNHEY, CDR2 SVGAGI. J was trimmed by 7 bases and V by 7 bases; bases with no gene match: 12. The CDR3 covers 15 residues.

The V and J genes are TRBV5-8 and TRBJ1-2, with 8 bases that match TRBD1. The germline V gene encodes CDR1 SGHTS and CDR2 YDEGEE. The CDR3 is 15 residues long. With V trimmed by 2 bases and J by 3 bases, 6 bases remained unmatched. The DNA of the CDR3 is TGTGCCAGCAGCTTCCCAGGGGGCATCGACTATGGCTACACCTTC. Translation gives CASSFPGGIDYGYTF. Full variable domain (outside the CDR3, taken from reference TRBV5-8 and TRBJ1-2): EAGVTQSPTHLIKTRGQQATLRCSPISGHTSVYWYQQALGLGLQFLLWYDEGEERNRGNFPPRFSGRQFPNYSSELNVNALELEDSALYLCASSFPGGIDYGYTFGSGTRLTVV.

This clone was seen only a few times. The J gene is TRBJ2-2, the V gene TRBV28; the D gene is possibly TRBD1 (6 bases). The CDR3 loop spans 14 amino acids. CDR1 is MDHEN, CDR2 SYDVKM, per germline. Trimming pared 10 bases from V and 2 bases from J, leaving 14 bases between. The CDR3 reads CATTAGANTGELFF. The CDR3 bases are TGTGCCACCACCGCAGGGGCTAACACCGGGGAGCTGTTTTTT.

The J gene is TRBJ2-7, the V gene TRBV11-3; no definite D call. CDR1 SGHNT and CDR2 YENEEA come from the germline V gene. Trimming stripped 2 bases from V and 7 bases from J, with 12 bases between. The CDR3 loop spans 13 amino acids. The CDR3 nucleotides read TGTGCCAGCAGCTTATCGTACCTTCGGGAGCAGTACTTC. Translation: CASSLSYLREQYF.

The chain is built from TRBV6-7 and TRBJ2-4; TRBD2 is a possible D gene (6 bases). TRBV6-7 is given ORF status, its function remaining uncertain. The CDR3 is made up of 17 amino acids. V lost 6 bases, J lost 1 base, and 19 bases lay in between. The CDR3 region has the DNA TGTGCCAGCAGGACCCCCAACCCCGGAGGGGCCAAAAACATTCAGTACTTC. It specifies CASRTPNPGGAKNIQYF.

The chain carries TRBV27 and TRBJ2-7, with 7 nucleotides matching TRBD2. CDR1 is MNHEY, CDR2 SMNVEV, per germline (reference sequence). V lost 8 bases and J lost 3; bases outside the gene matches: 13. This CDR3 region has 15 residues. The CDR3 reads CASRYDGGGIYEQYF. CDR3 in DNA: TGTGCCAGCCGGTATGATGGGGGGGGGATCTACGAGCAGTACTTC.

The CDR3, as DNA: TGTGCCAGCTCACCAGGACAGGGATTTTCAGATACGCAGTATTTT. It specifies CASSPGQGFSDTQYF. The V and J genes are TRBV18 and TRBJ2-3; 8 nucleotides align to TRBD1. Germline V gene sequence: CDR1 KGHSH, CDR2 LQKENI. This CDR3 region has 15 residues. With 2 bases clipped from V and 4 bases from J, the junction kept 5 bases outside the gene matches.

The chain combines TRBV5-8 with TRBJ1-1; D ambiguous. Germline V CDR1 and CDR2: SGHTS, YDEGEE. V was shortened by 3 bases and J by 0 bases, with 3 bases between the two germline ends. This CDR3 comprises 12 residues. The CDR3 here is CASSYMNTEAFF. CDR3 nucleotides: TGTGCCAGCAGCTACATGAACACTGAAGCTTTCTTT.

This clone showed up just a few times. V and J are TRBV18 and TRBJ1-5; tentatively, D is TRBD1 (6 bases). Germline CDR1 KGHSH, CDR2 LQKENI. This CDR3 spans 14 amino acids. Trimming took 5 bases from V and 3 from J, leaving 11 bases between them. In DNA form, the CDR3 reads TGTGCCAGCTCATCTACAGGGACCAATCAGCCCCAGCATTTT. It yields the protein CASSSTGTNQPQHF.

This clone was observed a few times. The genes are TRBV30 and TRBJ1-5; 9 nucleotides align to TRBD1. The J segment lost 2 bases and the V segment lost 4 bases, leaving 6 bases of the junction unmatched. The CDR3 sequence is 15 residues long. CDR1 and CDR2 from the germline V gene are GTSNPN and SVGIG (reference sequence). CDR3 sequence (DNA): TGTGCCTGGAACAGGGGGCTTGGGGGCAATCAGCCCCAGCATTTT. Protein: CAWNRGLGGNQPQHF.

The chain recombines TRBV5-1 with TRBJ1-1; TRBD1 matches 8 bases. The CDR3 length is 17 residues. Germline V CDR1 and CDR2: SGHRS, YFSETQ. The V segment lost 3 bases and the J segment 0 bases; nucleotides outside the gene matches: 10. The CDR3 coding sequence is TGCGCCAGCAGCTCTTTAACAGGGGGAGGCATGAACACTGAAGCTTTCTTT. It translates to CASSSLTGGGMNTEAFF.

V usage is TRBV19 and J usage is TRBJ2-2, with D possibly being TRBD2 (5 bases). This CDR3 has 14 residues. In germline, CDR1 is LNHDA, CDR2 SQIVND (reference sequence). Trimming removed 5 bases at V and 6 bases at J, with 13 bases between. This chain's CDR3 is CASSSPLVSGELFF. The DNA for the CDR3 is TGTGCCAGTAGTTCCCCACTAGTTTCCGGGGAGCTGTTTTTT.

V gene TRBV28 combines with J gene TRBJ1-2; D might be TRBD1 (5 bases). CDR3 size: 14 residues. Germline V gene lookup returns CDR1 MDHEN and CDR2 SYDVKM. V was shortened by 5 bases and J by 1 base, with 11 bases between the two germline ends. The CDR3 DNA follows: TGTGCCAGCAGTCTCGGCGGGGGTAACTATGGCTACACCTTC. Translating gives CASSLGGGNYGYTF.

The DNA of the CDR3 is TGTGCCAGCAGGACTCTCTTTGGGGCCAACGTCCTGACTTTC. It yields the protein CASRTLFGANVLTF. The gene calls are TRBV27 and TRBJ2-6; no definite D call. V was shortened by 6 bases and J by 3 bases, with 9 bases between the two germline ends. There are 14 residues in the CDR3. Germline V CDR1 and CDR2: MNHEY, SMNVEV (reference sequence).

The chain couples TRBV29-1 to TRBJ1-2; tentatively, D is TRBD1 (6 bases). Germline CDR1 and CDR2: SQVTM and ANQGSEA. Trimming shortened V by 7 bases and J by 7 bases, and 16 bases separated the two germline ends. This CDR3 has 12 residues. The CDR3 DNA is TGCAGCGGGGGAACAGGGTTGAGTGGCTACACCTTC. Its protein is CSGGTGLSGYTF.

This clone has a handful of counts. The rearrangement uses TRBV4-3 and TRBJ2-7; D might be TRBD1 (6 bases). The germline gives CDR1 LGHNA, CDR2 YSLEER. The CDR3 is 16 residues long. The V and J ends lost 4 bases and 3 bases respectively, with 19 bases between them. The chain's CDR3 is CASSRAFRDTIYEQYF. In DNA, the CDR3 is TGCGCCAGCAGCCGGGCTTTCCGGGACACCATCTACGAGCAGTACTTC.

The V and J genes are TRBV2 and TRBJ2-4; D is perhaps TRBD1 (5 bases). Trimming removed 5 bases at V and 7 bases at J, with 9 bases between. The CDR3 has 12 amino acids. Per the germline V gene, CDR1 is SNHLY and CDR2 is FYNNEI. CDR3 sequence reads: CASSSGLNIQYF. Written as DNA, the CDR3 is TGTGCCAGCAGTTCAGGGCTTAACATTCAGTACTTC.

The rearrangement joins TRBV6-5 to TRBJ1-4; maybe TRBD1 (5 bases). The V gene lost 10 bases and the J gene lost 1 base, with 13 bases spanning the gap. CDR3 length equals 14 residues. The germline V gene has CDR1 MNHEY and CDR2 SVGAGI. In nucleotides, the CDR3 is TGTGCCACCTGGCGGGGGGGAACTAATGAAAAACTGTTTTTT. Amino acids: CATWRGGTNEKLFF.

The V and J genes are TRBV6-1 and TRBJ2-3; TRBD2 agrees at 8 bases. CDR3 length: 14 residues. Germline CDR1 MNHNS, CDR2 SASEGT. V shed 4 bases, J shed 4 bases, and the junction held 4 bases outside the gene matches. This CDR3 reads CASSGGGWADTQYF. The DNA of the CDR3 is TGTGCCAGCAGTGGCGGGGGGTGGGCAGATACGCAGTATTTT.

The chain links TRBV19 to TRBJ1-3; unclear D gene. The CDR3 spans 13 residues. The V and J ends lost 8 bases and 7 bases respectively, with 15 bases between them. The germline V gene has CDR1 LNHDA and CDR2 SQIVND (reference sequence). In DNA form, the CDR3 reads TGTGCCAGTGCCAGACCGGGAGGGAACACCATATATTTT. The encoded protein is CASARPGGNTIYF.

This chain joins TRBV11-3 and TRBJ2-2, with 7 bases fitting TRBD1. The CDR3 is 15 residues long. The J segment lost 7 bases and the V segment lost 5 bases, leaving 10 bases of the junction unmatched. Germline V CDR1 and CDR2: SGHNT, YENEEA. CDR3 nucleotides: TGTGCCAGCAGCGACGAACAGGGGTTGGGCGGGGAGCTGTTTTTT. Its protein product is CASSDEQGLGGELFF. The full variable domain, completed using reference TRBV11-3 and TRBJ2-2, is EAGVVQSPRYKIIEKKQPVAFWCNPISGHNTLYWYLQNLGQGPELLIRYENEEAVDDSQLPKDRFSAERLKGVDSTLKIQPAELGDSAVYLCASSDEQGLGGELFFGEGSRLTVL.

The rearrangement joins TRBV19 to TRBJ1-4, with 10 bases aligning to TRBD1. Germline CDR1 LNHDA, CDR2 SQIVND (reference sequence). V shed 7 bases, J shed 6 bases, and the junction held 5 bases outside the gene matches. The CDR3 spans 14 residues. The CDR3 is CASTGDRGYEKLFF. The CDR3 region has the DNA TGTGCCAGTACAGGGGACAGGGGCTATGAAAAACTGTTTTTT.

V usage is TRBV5-5 and J usage is TRBJ2-3, with D possibly being TRBD1 (5 bases). The germline V gene encodes CDR1 SGHKS and CDR2 YYEKEE (reference sequence). V was pared by 1 base and J by 4 bases, with 7 bases between. The CDR3 is made up of 13 amino acids. The CDR3 sequence: CASSLSGSDTQYF. The CDR3 nucleotides read TGTGCCAGCAGCTTGTCAGGGTCAGATACGCAGTATTTT. Variable domain in full (rest from reference TRBV5-5 and TRBJ2-3): DAGVTQSPTHLIKTRGQQVTLRCSPISGHKSVSWYQQVLGQGPQFIFQYYEKEERGRGNFPDRFSARQFPNYSSELNVNALLLGDSALYLCASSLSGSDTQYFGPGTRLTVL.

Turning to this clone: Other DNA sequences from this sample encode an identical CDR3 as well. The rearrangement links TRBV5-1 to TRBJ1-1, with D uncertain. The CDR3 is 14 residues long. The V gene's germline CDR1 is SGHRS and CDR2 YFSETQ. V lost 0 bases, J lost 0 bases, and 6 bases lay in between. The CDR3 here is CASSLASLNTEAFF. CDR3 DNA sequence: TGCGCCAGCAGCTTGGCGTCCTTGAACACTGAAGCTTTCTTT.

CDR3 sequence: CASSVASGNTIYF. For the CDR3, the DNA is TGTGCCAGCAGCGTGGCATCTGGAAACACCATATATTTT. The chain employs TRBV9 and TRBJ1-3; D is unresolved. V lost 2 bases and J 1 base, leaving 4 bases between the germline ends. The CDR3 totals 13 residues. From germline, CDR1 is SGDLS and CDR2 YYNGEE.

The chain is built from TRBV11-2 and TRBJ2-7, with TRBD2 matching over 11 bases. The CDR3 sequence is 16 residues long. Trimming took 1 base from V and 4 from J; bases not matched to a gene: 6. Per the germline V gene, CDR1 is SGHAT and CDR2 is FQNNGV. CDR3 in amino acids: CASSLASSGRRYEQYF. The CDR3 DNA reads as TGTGCCAGCAGCTTAGCGTCTAGCGGGAGGCGTTACGAGCAGTACTTC.

For this clone: At one of its ends the junction is not consistent with the germline gene, which may arise from a read error. The chain is built from TRBV10-3 and TRBJ1-2; D might be TRBD1 (6 bases). Germline V gives CDR1 ENHRY, CDR2 SYGVKD. The CDR3 runs to 15 residues. CDR3 protein: CASSTRQVLGYGYTF. The CDR3 DNA follows: TGTGCCAGCAGTACAAGACAGGTGTTGGGGTATGGCTACACCTTC.

This rearrangement joins TRBV19 to TRBJ1-1; a possible D gene is TRBD1 (5 bases). From germline, CDR1 is LNHDA and CDR2 SQIVND (reference sequence). CDR3 size: 12 residues. Trimming cost V 1 base and J 7 bases, with 7 bases left between them. The CDR3: CASSIVGGEAFF. For the CDR3, the DNA is TGTGCCAGTAGTATAGTCGGGGGTGAAGCTTTCTTT.

The chain couples TRBV6-6 to TRBJ1-3, with D possibly TRBD1 on 6 matching bases. CDR3 size: 16 residues. The germline CDR1 and CDR2 sequences are MNHNY and SVGAGI (reference sequence). Trimming removed 1 base at V and 4 bases at J, with 14 bases between. CDR3 loop: CASSYFSGQSGNTIYF. CDR3 coding DNA: TGTGCCAGCAGTTACTTCTCAGGACAGAGCGGAAACACCATATATTTT.

The chain employs TRBV7-6 and TRBJ1-4; TRBD1 aligns across 8 bases. J gave up 6 bases and V 7 bases, and 7 bases lay outside the gene matches. The CDR3 runs 14 residues. Germline V gives CDR1 SGHVS, CDR2 FNYEAQ. The CDR3 DNA follows: TGTGCCAGCACGTCCCGGACAGGGTATGAAAAACTGTTTTTT. The encoded protein is CASTSRTGYEKLFF. Full variable domain (rest looked up from reference TRBV7-6 and TRBJ1-4): GAGVSQSPRYKVTKRGQDVALRCDPISGHVSLYWYRQALGQGPEFLTYFNYEAQQDKSGLPNDRFSAERPEGSISTLTIQRTEQRDSAMYRCASTSRTGYEKLFFGSGTQLSVL.